This TCR beta chain emerged from a study of T cell repertoires in cytomegalovirus infection. Overall study context: Indications of both CMV infection and matching HLA type were provided by public TCR beta signatures.

Each CDR3 protein gets one entry after TCRdb re-called the reads with MiXCR. This repertoire shows around 450,000 distinct CDR3 sequences, approximately 31% found once; its top ten account for roughly 15%. Germline V gene sequence: CDR1 SGHTA, CDR2 FQGNSA. Trimming shortened V by 4 bases and J by 1 base, and 11 bases separated the two germline ends. CDR3 size: 15 residues. Study conclusions and caveats: CMV-specific TCR beta clonotypes restricted by HLA-C were the ones dominating the ex vivo response. The cumulative frequency of public TCR beta families identified carriers of CMV plus the relevant HLA.

Note on this clonotype: The antigen is unknown.

The V gene is TRBV7-2, the J gene TRBJ2-1; weak D call: TRBD2 (5 bases). The clonotype was recovered from a human donor in good health (CMV status not recorded). Some clones in this sample may be carry-over from other donors' samples. Sequencing was done on a sample of PBMCs. The DNA of the CDR3 is TGTGCCAGCAGCTGGCGGGCTAGTTCCTACAATGAGCAGTTCTTC. This codes for CASSWRASSYNEQFF.